One and the same sample provided the 13 T cell receptor beta chains below, sequenced in a study of early T cells in non-severe SARS-CoV-2 infection. TCRdb used MiXCR to reprocess the 5' RACE reads, holding one entry per CDR3 protein. The sample holds roughly 63,000 distinct CDR3 sequences; 9.5% to 15% are singletons and the top ten take 0.95% to 1.5%. The sample in question was whole blood, obtained at baseline. The source of these receptors is an adult who was a healthcare worker with PCR-confirmed SARS-CoV-2 infection or an uninfected control (not recorded which). The donor label of this sample is uncertain.

This clonotype was counted ten times or more. V usage is TRBV7-2 and J usage is TRBJ1-3; unclear D gene. CDR1 and CDR2 (germline): SGHTA, FQGNSA. The V end lost 0 bases, the J end lost 0 bases, and 6 bases lay between the germline ends. The length of the CDR3 is 15 residues. CDR3 loop: CASSLAGYSGNTIYF. CDR3 bases: TGTGCCAGCAGCTTAGCGGGCTACTCTGGAAACACCATATATTTT.

CDR3 sequence (DNA): TGTGCCAGCAGTTCCGGGGAGCTGATCTACGAGCAGTACGTC. Translating gives CASSSGELIYEQYV. This chain joins TRBV6-6 and TRBJ2-7, with D possibly TRBD2 on 5 matching bases. The CDR3 has 14 amino acids. Germline V gene lookup returns CDR1 MNHNY and CDR2 SVGAGI (reference sequence). V shed 4 bases and J shed 3 bases, with 13 bases lying between them.

The J gene is TRBJ2-7, the V gene TRBV2; D is perhaps TRBD1 or TRBD2 (6 bases each). CDR1 is SNHLY and CDR2 is FYNNEI in the germline V gene. Trimming removed 6 bases at V and 0 bases at J, with 12 bases between. The CDR3 length is 14 residues. CDR3 region: CASSRGLSSYEQYV. The CDR3 nucleotides read TGTGCCAGCAGCCGGGGGCTAAGCTCCTACGAGCAGTACGTC.

This clonotype was seen repeatedly, ten times or more. The V call is TRBV19, the J call TRBJ1-5; 7 bases are shared with TRBD1. This CDR3 is built from 16 residues. Per the germline V gene, CDR1 is LNHDA and CDR2 is SQIVND (reference sequence). After removal of 3 bases from V and 3 bases from J, the junction contained 8 bases not matched to a gene. CDR3 coding DNA: TGTGCCAGTAGTATTCTGGGACAGTCCCTCAATCAGCCCCAGCATTTT. This translates into CASSILGQSLNQPQHF. Full variable domain (missing parts from reference TRBV19 and TRBJ1-5): DGGITQSPKYLFRKEGQNVTLSCEQNLNHDAMYWYRQDPGQGLRLIYYSQIVNDFQKGDIAEGYSVSREKKESFPLTVTSAQKNPTAFYLCASSILGQSLNQPQHFGDGTRLSIL.

The chain has TRBV7-2 and TRBJ2-3; TRBD2 matches at 10 bases. The CDR3 is made up of 18 amino acids. The germline CDR1 and CDR2 sequences are SGHTA and FQGNSA. J was trimmed by 3 bases and V by 1 base; bases with no gene match: 10. The CDR3 nucleotides read TGTGCCAGCAGCTTAGTACCCTTCAGCGGGGGGGCAACAGATACGCAGTATTTT. Its translation is CASSLVPFSGGATDTQYF.

A few counts support this clonotype. This chain links TRBV11-3 with TRBJ2-1; 10 bases match TRBD1. After removal of 3 bases from V and 2 bases from J, the junction contained 1 base not matched to a gene. The length of the CDR3 is 15 residues. Germline assignment: CDR1 SGHNT and CDR2 YENEEA. In DNA, the CDR3 is TGTGCCAGCAGCTTCGGGACAGGGGCCTACAATGAGCAGTTCTTC. Translated: CASSFGTGAYNEQFF. Full variable domain (remainder filled in from reference TRBV11-3 and TRBJ2-1): EAGVVQSPRYKIIEKKQPVAFWCNPISGHNTLYWYLQNLGQGPELLIRYENEEAVDDSQLPKDRFSAERLKGVDSTLKIQPAELGDSAVYLCASSFGTGAYNEQFFGPGTRLTVL.

This clonotype was detected only a few times. The chain joins TRBV4-1 to TRBJ1-1; the D is unclear. There are 14 residues in the CDR3. V shed 6 bases and J shed 4 bases, with 15 bases lying between them. The germline V gene has CDR1 MGHRA and CDR2 YSYEKL. DNA for the CDR3: TGCGCCAGCAGTTTAGGACTGGGGAGCACTGAAGCTTTCTTT. This sequence encodes CASSLGLGSTEAFF.

The chain recombines TRBV7-8 with TRBJ2-4; D is tentatively TRBD1 or TRBD2 (5 bases each). Germline assignment: CDR1 SGHVS and CDR2 FQNEAQ. This CDR3 region has 16 residues. V was clipped by 4 bases and J by 10 bases, with 23 bases between them. The CDR3 sequence is CASSYDSGLAAWIQYF. The CDR3 nucleotides are TGTGCCAGCAGCTACGACAGCGGCCTGGCAGCGTGGATTCAGTACTTC.

This chain links TRBV6-1 with TRBJ1-1; D remains unclear. The CDR3 loop spans 10 amino acids. Trimming took off 3 bases at V and 9 bases at J, with 5 bases between the two ends. The germline CDR1 and CDR2 sequences are MNHNS and SASEGT. The CDR3 DNA reads TGTGCCAGCAGTGATGAGAAAGCTTTCTTT. Its protein product is CASSDEKAFF.

This clonotype appeared a few times. The chain couples TRBV4-1 to TRBJ1-1; no clear D. The CDR3 extends over 16 amino acids. V gave up 2 bases and J gave up 4 bases, with 17 bases separating them. CDR1 and CDR2 from the germline V gene are MGHRA and YSYEKL. CDR3 nucleotides: TGCGCCAGCAGCCAACAGGATGGGTCCGAGAGCACTGAAGCTTTCTTT. It encodes CASSQQDGSESTEAFF.

This clonotype was recorded at least ten times. This chain joins TRBV7-3 and TRBJ2-1; D not certain. The CDR3 length is 13 residues. Deletions cut 1 base from V and 1 base from J, with 2 bases between. From germline, CDR1 is SGHTA and CDR2 FQGTGA. CDR3 in amino acids: CASSLRSYNEQFF. The CDR3 bases are TGTGCCAGCAGCTTAAGGTCCTACAATGAGCAGTTCTTC.

The rearrangement links TRBV29-1 to TRBJ2-5; the match to TRBD1 covers 7 bases. The CDR3 is made up of 14 amino acids. V shed 6 bases, J shed 5 bases, and the junction held 12 bases outside the gene matches. Germline V gene lookup returns CDR1 SQVTM and CDR2 ANQGSEA. The CDR3 region is CSVERQGADETQYF. The CDR3 DNA follows: TGCAGCGTGGAACGACAGGGAGCGGACGAGACCCAGTACTTC. The variable domain in full, with the rest retrieved from reference TRBV29-1 and TRBJ2-5, is SAVISQKPSRDICQRGTSLTIQCQVDSQVTMMFWYRQQPGQSLTLIATANQGSEATYESGFVIDKFPISRPNLTFSTLTVSNMSPEDSSIYLCSVERQGADETQYFGPGTRLLVL.

This clonotype has just a few counts. The chain couples TRBV5-1 to TRBJ2-3; D remains unclear. The CDR3 extends over 17 amino acids. Germline CDR1 SGHRS, CDR2 YFSETQ. The V and J ends lost 0 bases and 4 bases respectively, with 18 bases between them. CDR3 coding DNA: TGCGCCAGCAGCTTGGGAATAGAACTTTTCGGCGCAGATACGCAGTATTTT. It encodes CASSLGIELFGADTQYF.